This TCR beta chain was sequenced during a study of blood T cell repertoires in COVID-19. As for the study in general: COVID-19 samples collected from the United States, Italy and Spain covered acute and convalescent phases.

This CDR3 has 15 residues. V lost 4 bases and J 6 bases, leaving 14 bases between the germline ends. The germline V gene has CDR1 SGHRS and CDR2 YFSETQ. The protocol was immunoSEQ multiplex PCR, while the TCRdb copy is restricted to in-frame clones and leaves out a portion. This table has 87,000 or so clones, around 87% appearing once. The sequence was collected from a middle-aged man with acute or convalescent COVID-19. This sequence joins TRBV5-1 and TRBJ1-6; D is unresolved. Material: peripheral blood. The CDR3 nucleotides are TGCGCCAGCAGCCCGACAAATTCGTTTAATTCACCCCTCCACTTT. This sequence encodes CASSPTNSFNSPLHF.